This record concerns one TCR beta chain sequence. Antigen specificity is unknown. The entry originates in a study of CD8+ T cells in alopecia areata. Whole-study findings and limits: For lesional scalp, especially alopecia totalis/universalis, clonality was higher than in normal scalp.

The treatment here: oral pan-JAK inhibitor, 5-10 mg twice daily. Reverse transcription of extracted RNA yielded cDNA, which provided the sequencing template. Profiled with immunoSEQ multiplex PCR; TCRdb holds only in-frame clones, not every one. The repertoire consists of about 210,000 clones, with under 70% occurring once and the leading ten covering approximately 1.2%. The germline V and J ends were trimmed by 0 bases and 13 bases, with 16 bases remaining between them. Germline values: CDR1 SGDLS, CDR2 YYNGEE. The CDR3 has 13 amino acids. This chain links TRBV9 with TRBJ1-1; D might be TRBD1 (5 bases). This TCR derives from a human donor with alopecia areata. The sample consisted of CD4+ T cells sorted from blood, taken around week 44, from a patient treated with tofacitinib. The CDR3 region has the DNA TGTGCCAGCAGCGTAGGAGTGGGGCTGACCCATTTCTTT. Protein product: CASSVGVGLTHFF.